One sample yielded the 2 T cell receptor beta chains listed below, sequenced in a study of T-cell memory formation after mild COVID-19. Each CDR3 protein is one row after TCRdb ran MiXCR on the 5' RACE reads. The sample yields about 200,000 distinct CDR3 sequences, about 9.2% seen once. The specimen was PBMCs or a T cell subset sorted from them (not recorded which). These receptor sequences come from a man younger than 35 who had mild COVID-19 (a few samples of this study predate the infection). Cell type and time point are not known.

This clonotype was counted a few times. The V gene is TRBV5-6, the J gene TRBJ1-5; D remains ambiguous. CDR1 is SGHDT and CDR2 is YYEEEE in the germline V gene. V was trimmed by 2 bases and J by 4 bases, leaving 13 bases between them. This CDR3 contains 15 residues. CDR3 coding DNA: TGTGCCAGCAGCTTATTTTCCGCGAAAAATCAGCCCCAGCATTTT. This gives the protein CASSLFSAKNQPQHF.

The chain employs TRBV30 and TRBJ1-5, with TRBD1 matching 9 bases. CDR3 length: 13 residues. From germline, CDR1 is GTSNPN and CDR2 SVGIG (reference sequence). The CDR3 loop reads CAGGDRGNQPQHF. In nucleotides, the CDR3 is TGTGCGGGGGGGGACAGGGGCAATCAGCCCCAGCATTTT.